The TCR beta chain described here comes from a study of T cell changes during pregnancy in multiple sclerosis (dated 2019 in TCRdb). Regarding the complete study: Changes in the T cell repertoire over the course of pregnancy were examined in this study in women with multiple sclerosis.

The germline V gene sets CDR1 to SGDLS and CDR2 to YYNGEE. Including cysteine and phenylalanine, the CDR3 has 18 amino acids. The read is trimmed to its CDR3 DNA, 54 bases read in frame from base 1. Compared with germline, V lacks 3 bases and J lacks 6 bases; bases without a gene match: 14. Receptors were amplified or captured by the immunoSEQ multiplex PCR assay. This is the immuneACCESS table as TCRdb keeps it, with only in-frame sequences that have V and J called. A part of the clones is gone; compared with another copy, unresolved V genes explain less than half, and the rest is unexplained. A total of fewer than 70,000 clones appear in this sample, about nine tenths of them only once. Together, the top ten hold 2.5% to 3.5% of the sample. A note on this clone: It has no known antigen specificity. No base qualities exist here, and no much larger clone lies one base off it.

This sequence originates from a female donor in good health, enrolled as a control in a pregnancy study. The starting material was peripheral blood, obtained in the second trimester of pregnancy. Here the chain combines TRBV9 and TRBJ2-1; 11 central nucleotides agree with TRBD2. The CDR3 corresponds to CASSGQTSGIILRNEQFF. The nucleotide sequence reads TGTGCCAGCAGCGGACAGACTAGCGGGATCATTCTACGCAATGAGCAGTTCTTC.